The T cell receptor (beta chain) described here comes from a study of long-term antiretroviral therapy in people with HIV. At least two post-ART and at least one pre-ART PBMC sample were available for each donor. They ran version v3.0 of the immunoSEQ assay at survey level. The assay was immunoSEQ multiplex PCR, and TCRdb's table has in-frame clones only and misses some. The profile covers under 25,000 clones, with 65% to 80% appearing a single time and over 4% taken by the ten largest. To note about this clone: Antigen unknown.

The V gene's germline CDR1 is ENHRY and CDR2 SYGVKD. V shed 8 bases and J 2 bases; nucleotides not matched to a gene: 5. This CDR3 is built from 15 residues. Study results and caveats: Pre-ART expanded TRB clones stayed dominant throughout, though often decreasing after ART. Even long-term ART left TRB diversity below transplant donor controls, despite gains. Blood in the study was drawn between the mid-2000s and the late 2010s, possibly under older ART regimens, which may be less effective than current ones.

The TCR sequence derives from a woman aged 40-49 years with HIV. This chain joins TRBV10-3 and TRBJ1-6, with 8 nucleotides matching TRBD1. The source material was unsorted PBMCs, sampled 0.5 years after starting antiretroviral therapy. CDR3 DNA sequence: TGTGCCATCGGGTCAGGGGGCGCCTATAATTCACCCCTCCACTTT. It codes for CAIGSGGAYNSPLHF.